Listed below are T cell receptor beta chains from one sample, sequenced in a study of patients and donors after allogeneic stem cell transplantation. A single record per CDR3 protein comes from TCRdb applying MiXCR to the RT-PCR reads. The sample holds 87,000 or so distinct CDR3 sequences; 5% are singletons and the top ten take 2% to 3%. Source material: blood, either unsorted or a sorted T cell fraction (not recorded which). The origin of the receptors is a human donor who was either an allogeneic HSCT recipient or a stem cell or donor lymphocyte infusion donor (not recorded which). It is not recorded whose cells these are; they may come from a transplant donor. The CDR3 runs from the conserved cysteine through the conserved F or W. D genes are given only for firm matches. Some rows have no size entry. The others give once, few or many, or a class for an expanded clone.

clone_size,d_call,j_call,v_call,cdr3_nt,cdr3_aa
many,TRBD1,TRBJ1-2,TRBV27,TGTGCCAGCAGTTTCCTAAAGGACAGGGGCGGCTACACCTTC,CASSFLKDRGGYTF
many,.,TRBJ1-1,TRBV25-1,TGTGCCAGCAGTGCCCCCAGGGGCAGGGGCAACACTGAAGCTTTCTTT,CASSAPRGRGNTEAFF
.,TRBD1,TRBJ1-3,TRBV18,TGTGCCAGCTCACCGGGACAGGGAACGGACTCTGGAAACACCATATATTTT,CASSPGQGTDSGNTIYF
.,TRBD2,TRBJ2-7,TRBV28,TGTGCCAGCAGCATAGCCGGACTGACTAGCGGAGGCTACGAGCAGTACTTC,CASSIAGLTSGGYEQYF
many,TRBD2,TRBJ2-3,TRBV5-1,TGCGCCAGCAGCTTTGGTAGCGGGGGGGCAGATACGCAGTATTTT,CASSFGSGGADTQYF
many,.,TRBJ2-5,TRBV19,TGTGCCAGTAGTACAGGGCGGTGGGAGACCCAGTACTTC,CASSTGRWETQYF
.,TRBD1,TRBJ2-3,TRBV24-1,TGTGCCACCAGTGATCCCTCCCCCGGACAGGGTGGCACAGATACGCAGTATTTT,CATSDPSPGQGGTDTQYF
many,.,TRBJ2-3,TRBV18,TGTGCCAGCTCACCACCTAGCACAGATACGCAGTATTTT,CASSPPSTDTQYF
few,.,TRBJ2-1,TRBV2,TGTGCCAGCAGCCCCAGGGGTTCCTACAATGAGCAGTTCTTC,CASSPRGSYNEQFF
many,TRBD2,TRBJ2-3,TRBV5-1,TGCGCCAGCAGCTTGAATCCAGCGGGAGGTGGAGATACGCAGTATTTT,CASSLNPAGGGDTQYF
.,.,TRBJ2-7,TRBV10-3,TGTGCCATCAGTGATCCTGGACAGTTTAGCTCCTACGAGCAGTACTTC,CAISDPGQFSSYEQYF
many,TRBD2,TRBJ2-1,TRBV7-8,TGTGCCAGCAGCTGGGGACTAGTGGGGGTGTACAATGAGCAGTTCTTC,CASSWGLVGVYNEQFF
.,TRBD1,TRBJ2-4,TRBV18,TGTGCCAGCTCACCCGGGACAGGGGAAAACATTCAGTACTTC,CASSPGTGENIQYF
.,.,TRBJ1-5,TRBV4-1,TGCGCCAGCAGCCGGAGTTATGGCAATCAGCCCCAGCATTTT,CASSRSYGNQPQHF
few,TRBD2,TRBJ2-6,TRBV27,TGTGCCAGCACCACCTATCGGACTAGCGGGGACTCTGGGGCCAACGTCCTGACTTTC,CASTTYRTSGDSGANVLTF
many,.,TRBJ2-3,TRBV18,TGTGCCAGCTCACCGATGTTGGATACGCAGTATTTT,CASSPMLDTQYF
many,.,TRBJ2-3,TRBV20-1,TGCAGTGCAACCCGGGGCGGGGGCACAGATACGCAGTATTTT,CSATRGGGTDTQYF
many,TRBD1,TRBJ2-3,TRBV6-1,TGTGCCAGCAGTGTTCTCCGGACAGGGCACACAGATACGCAGTATTTT,CASSVLRTGHTDTQYF
many,.,TRBJ1-2,TRBV20-1,TGCAGTGCTATAACCCCGGGGACCTATGGCTACACCTTC,CSAITPGTYGYTF
many,.,TRBJ1-5,TRBV18,TGTGCCAGCTCACCTACCAGGGATCAGCCCCAGCATTTT,CASSPTRDQPQHF
many,TRBD2,TRBJ2-5,TRBV9,TGTGCCAGCAGCCTGGGGACTAGCGGGGGAGAGACCCAGTACTTC,CASSLGTSGGETQYF
many,.,TRBJ2-2,TRBV27,TGTGCCAGCAATCGAGGGGTCGCGAACACCGGGGAGCTGTTTTTT,CASNRGVANTGELFF
many,.,TRBJ2-5,TRBV2,TGTGCCAGCAGAGCCGTAGAGACCCAGTACTTC,CASRAVETQYF
many,.,TRBJ2-1,TRBV12-3/TRBV12-4,TGTGCCAGCAGGAAACCCGGGACATTGAGGTACGACAATGAGCAGTTCTTC,CASRKPGTLRYDNEQFF
many,TRBD1,TRBJ1-2,TRBV25-1,TGTGCCAGCAGTGAATCGGGTCAGGGGGCAGGTGGCTACACCTTC,CASSESGQGAGGYTF
few,.,TRBJ1-1,TRBV4-2,TGTGCCAGCAGCCAAGAGGGGCGGGGGCGTACTGAAGCTTTCTTT,CASSQEGRGRTEAFF
many,.,TRBJ2-3,TRBV2,TGTGCCACCGGTCGCACAGATACGCAGTATTTT,CATGRTDTQYF
many,TRBD1,TRBJ2-2,TRBV16,TGTGCCAGCCGGACAGGGATCACCGGGGAGCTGTTTTTT,CASRTGITGELFF
many,TRBD1,TRBJ2-3,TRBV5-1,TGCGCCAGCAGCTTGGAACAGGGGGCTTGGGATACGCAGTATTTT,CASSLEQGAWDTQYF
few,.,TRBJ2-3,TRBV20-1,TGCAGTGCTAGGTTTACTAGCGATACGCAGTATTTT,CSARFTSDTQYF
.,.,TRBJ2-6,TRBV4-2,TGTGCCAGCAGCCAAGATCAGGGACGGCTCCTGACTTTC,CASSQDQGRLLTF
many,.,TRBJ2-3,TRBV30,TGTGCCTGGGGGGCCGGTCCGGATACGCAGTATTTT,CAWGAGPDTQYF
many,.,TRBJ2-5,TRBV11-2,TGTGCCAGCAGCTTAAACGGGCCCCAAGAGACCCAGTACTTC,CASSLNGPQETQYF